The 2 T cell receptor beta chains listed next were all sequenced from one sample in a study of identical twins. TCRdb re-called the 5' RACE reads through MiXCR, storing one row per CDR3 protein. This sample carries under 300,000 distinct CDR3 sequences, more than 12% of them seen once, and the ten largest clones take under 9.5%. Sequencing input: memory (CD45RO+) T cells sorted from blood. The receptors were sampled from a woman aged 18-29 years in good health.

The CDR3 region is CASSFFGTGVYEQFF. Here the CDR3 DNA reads TGTGCCAGCAGTTTTTTTGGGACAGGGGTTTATGAGCAGTTCTTC. This chain uses TRBV27 with TRBJ2-1, with 10 bases identical to TRBD1. Germline values: CDR1 MNHEY, CDR2 SMNVEV (reference sequence). The CDR3 consists of 15 residues. V lost 3 bases and J lost 8; bases outside the gene matches: 7.

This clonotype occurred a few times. CDR3 bases: TGTGCCAGCAGCCCCGCCCCACTCGGCTCTACGCAGTATTTT. It encodes CASSPAPLGSTQYF. This chain joins TRBV11-3 and TRBJ2-3, with no clear D. CDR1 is SGHNT, CDR2 YENEEA, per germline. The CDR3 sequence is 14 residues long. V was clipped by 5 bases and J by 8 bases, with 17 bases between them.